This T cell receptor (beta chain) appears in the sequencing data of a study of graft-versus-host responses after intestinal transplantation. On the study more broadly: Transplants were multivisceral, liver-intestinal, or isolated intestinal. Recipients were all induced with anti-thymocyte globulin, then given tacrolimus and steroids for approximately 3 years. Findings and caveats of the study: HvG clone declines early post-transplant were associated with peak circulating GvH levels. Within the allografts of patients who had graft-donor T cell macrochimerism, graft-versus-host to host-versus-graft clonal ratios were high.

The sample holds one count of this clone. The target antigen is unknown. TCRdb's copy holds only in-frame clones and misses some; the assay was immunoSEQ multiplex PCR. The table lists 95,000 to 110,000 clones, more than 75% of them singletons. The germline V gene has CDR1 SGHAT and CDR2 FQDESV (reference sequence). V dropped 5 bases and J dropped 6; count of bases not matched to a gene: 9. The CDR3 consists of 14 residues. This clonotype was obtained from a human donor who received an intestinal transplant. The genes are TRBV11-1 and TRBJ2-7; TRBD1 matches at 8 bases. This material consisted of unstimulated CD4+ T cells sorted from spleen or lymph node cells, taken before intestinal transplant. CDR3 in amino acids: CASSVRSGGGEQYF. Here the CDR3 DNA reads TGTGCCAGCAGCGTACGGTCAGGGGGCGGCGAGCAGTACTTC.